Sequencing of this T cell receptor (beta chain) was carried out in a study of T cells in Graves' hyperthyroidism and ophthalmopathy. General study points: Most expanded thyroid clonotypes above 0.001 recurred in blood.

Those patients with uncontrolled infection, other autoimmune disease, pregnancy or lactation were excluded. This clonotype showed up many times. Antigen specificity is unknown. J lost 1 base, V lost 0 bases, and 3 bases had no gene match. This CDR3 comprises 16 residues. Germline values: CDR1 SGHAT, CDR2 FQNNGV. Regions amplified from RNA transcripts were the TCR beta CDR3 regions. Primed by the HTBI set, a first-round RT-PCR was run on the TCR CDR3. TCRdb re-called the multiplex PCR reads through MiXCR, storing one row per CDR3 protein. The sample lists approximately 200,000 distinct CDR3 sequences; approximately 16% were seen once.

This chain joins TRBV11-2 and TRBJ2-3, with 8 bases identical to TRBD2. The sequence was obtained from a man aged 35 to 55 with Graves' hyperthyroidism. Sequenced material: blood. The CDR3 bases are TGTGCCAGCAGCTTAGACCCGGGACTAGGCACAGATACGCAGTATTTT. This gives the protein CASSLDPGLGTDTQYF.